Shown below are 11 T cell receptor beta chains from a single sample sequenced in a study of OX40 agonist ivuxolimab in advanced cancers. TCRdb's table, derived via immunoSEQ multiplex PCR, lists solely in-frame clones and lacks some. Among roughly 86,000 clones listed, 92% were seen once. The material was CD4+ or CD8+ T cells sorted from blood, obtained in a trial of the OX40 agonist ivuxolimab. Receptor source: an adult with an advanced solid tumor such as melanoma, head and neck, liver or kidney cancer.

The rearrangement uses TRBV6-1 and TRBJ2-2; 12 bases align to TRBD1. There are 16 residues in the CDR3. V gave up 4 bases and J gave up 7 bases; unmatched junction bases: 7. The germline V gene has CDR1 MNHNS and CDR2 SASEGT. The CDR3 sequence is CASSARDRGLLGELFF. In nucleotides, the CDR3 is TGTGCCAGCAGTGCAAGGGACAGGGGGCTTCTCGGGGAGCTGTTTTTT.

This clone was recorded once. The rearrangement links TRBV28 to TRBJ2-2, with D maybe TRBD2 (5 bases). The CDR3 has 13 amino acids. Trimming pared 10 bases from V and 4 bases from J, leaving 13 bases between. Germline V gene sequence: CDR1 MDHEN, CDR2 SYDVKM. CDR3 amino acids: CATLGRATGELFF. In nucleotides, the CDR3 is TGTGCCACCTTAGGGCGGGCCACCGGGGAGCTGTTTTTT.

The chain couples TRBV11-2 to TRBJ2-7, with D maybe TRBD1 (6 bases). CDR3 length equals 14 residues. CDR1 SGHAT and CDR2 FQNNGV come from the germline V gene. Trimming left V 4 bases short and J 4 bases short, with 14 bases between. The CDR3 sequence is CASSSDQGTYEQYF. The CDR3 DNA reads TGTGCCAGCAGCTCCGACCAGGGGACGTACGAGCAGTACTTC.

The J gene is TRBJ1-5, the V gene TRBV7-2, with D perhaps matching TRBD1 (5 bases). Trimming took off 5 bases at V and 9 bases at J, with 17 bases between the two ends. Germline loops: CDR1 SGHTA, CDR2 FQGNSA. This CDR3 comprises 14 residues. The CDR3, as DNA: TGTGCCAGCAGCCGGGACGGAGGCGTATGGCCCCAGCATTTT. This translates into CASSRDGGVWPQHF.

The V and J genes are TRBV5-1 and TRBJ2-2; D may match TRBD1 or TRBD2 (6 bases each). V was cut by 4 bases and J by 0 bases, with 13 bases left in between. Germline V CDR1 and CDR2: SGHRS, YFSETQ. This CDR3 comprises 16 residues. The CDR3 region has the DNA TGCGCCAGCAGCCGCGGGACACCTTCGAACACCGGGGAGCTGTTTTTT. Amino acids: CASSRGTPSNTGELFF.

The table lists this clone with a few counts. DNA of the CDR3: TGTGCCAGCAGCTCAAGAGGAGACAGGGGTTGGTATGGCTACACCTTC. Its protein product is CASSSRGDRGWYGYTF. The gene calls are TRBV7-9 and TRBJ1-2; 8 bases fit TRBD1. Trimming cost V 4 bases and J 5 bases; bases outside gene matches: 12. This CDR3 region has 16 residues. Germline V gene sequence: CDR1 SEHNR, CDR2 FQNEAQ (reference sequence).

CDR3 DNA: TGCGCCAGCAGCTCGTGGCTAGCTTCTTCCGAGCAGTACTTC. Its translation: CASSSWLASSEQYF. The chain links TRBV5-1 to TRBJ2-7; a weak D match, TRBD2 (5 bases). This CDR3 region has 14 residues. The germline V gene encodes CDR1 SGHRS and CDR2 YFSETQ. V was clipped by 3 bases and J by 6 bases, with 16 bases between them.

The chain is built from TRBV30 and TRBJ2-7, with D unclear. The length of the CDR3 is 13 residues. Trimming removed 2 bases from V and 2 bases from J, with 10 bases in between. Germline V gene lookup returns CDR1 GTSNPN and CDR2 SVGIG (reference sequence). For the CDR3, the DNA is TGTGCCTGGAGTTCCCTAGGGACCTACGAGCAGTACTTC. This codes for CAWSSLGTYEQYF. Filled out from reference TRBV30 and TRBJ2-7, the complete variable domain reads SQTIHQWPATLVQPVGSPLSLECTVEGTSNPNLYWYRQAAGRGLQLLFYSVGIGQISSEVPQNLSASRPQDRQFILSSKKLLLSDSGFYLCAWSSLGTYEQYFGPGTRLTVT.

The CDR3 sequence is CASSPTGGQPQHF. The CDR3 nucleotides read TGTGCCAGCAGCCCAACAGGGGGTCAGCCCCAGCATTTT. The V gene is TRBV6-6, the J gene TRBJ1-5, with 8 nucleotides matching TRBD1. The CDR3 is made up of 13 amino acids. The germline V gene encodes CDR1 MNHNY and CDR2 SVGAGI (reference sequence). V was clipped by 6 bases and J by 6 bases; unmatched bases: 4.

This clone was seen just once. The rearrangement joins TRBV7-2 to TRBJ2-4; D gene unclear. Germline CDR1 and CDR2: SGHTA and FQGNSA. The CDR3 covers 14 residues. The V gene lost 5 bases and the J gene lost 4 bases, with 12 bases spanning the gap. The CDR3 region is CASSPQAEKNIQYF. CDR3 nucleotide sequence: TGTGCCAGCAGCCCCCAAGCCGAAAAAAACATTCAGTACTTC.

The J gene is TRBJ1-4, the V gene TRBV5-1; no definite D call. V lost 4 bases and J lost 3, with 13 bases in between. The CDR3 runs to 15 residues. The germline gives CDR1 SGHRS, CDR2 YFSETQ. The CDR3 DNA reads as TGCGCCAGCAGCCCCCAGCCGGCGGCTAATGAAAAACTGTTTTTT. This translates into CASSPQPAANEKLFF. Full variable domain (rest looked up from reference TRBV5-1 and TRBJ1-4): KAGVTQTPRYLIKTRGQQVTLSCSPISGHRSVSWYQQTPGQGLQFLFEYFSETQRNKGNFPGRFSGRQFSNSRSEMNVSTLELGDSALYLCASSPQPAANEKLFFGSGTQLSVL.